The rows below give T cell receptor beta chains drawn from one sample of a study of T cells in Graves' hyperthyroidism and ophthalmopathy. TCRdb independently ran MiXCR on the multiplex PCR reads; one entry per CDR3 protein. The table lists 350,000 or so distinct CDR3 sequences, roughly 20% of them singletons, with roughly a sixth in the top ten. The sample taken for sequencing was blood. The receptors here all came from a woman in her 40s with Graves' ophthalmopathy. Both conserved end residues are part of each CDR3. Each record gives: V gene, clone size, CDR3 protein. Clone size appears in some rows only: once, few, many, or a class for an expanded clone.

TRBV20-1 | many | CSARDLSGSGTYEQYF
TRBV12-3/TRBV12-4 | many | CASSLGVGGGYTF
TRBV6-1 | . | CASSLQGGTPDF
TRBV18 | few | CASSPPAGELFF
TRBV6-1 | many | CASGGQLQETQYF
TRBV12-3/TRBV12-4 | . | CAEGTSGLANTGELFF
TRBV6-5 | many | CASSYAGPSGNTIYF
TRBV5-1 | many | CASSRWGAPETQYF
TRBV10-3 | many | CASKSGGSEQYF
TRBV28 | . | CASTGLALSYEQYF
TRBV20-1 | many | CSARNLRGVETQYF
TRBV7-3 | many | CASSFGVGTEAFF
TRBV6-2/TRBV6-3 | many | CASSLAGYSYEQYF
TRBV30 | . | CAWRSDTDTQYF
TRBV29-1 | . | CSVEQARATEAFF
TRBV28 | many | CASSSGDTYYEQYF
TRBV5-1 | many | CASSRTATRTQYF
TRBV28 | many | CASSFWGLAEQFF
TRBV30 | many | CAWSSRGRHISEQYF
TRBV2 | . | CASRTELMNTEAFF
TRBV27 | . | CASSGTGDEAFF
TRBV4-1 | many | CASSQDRGPLNEQFF
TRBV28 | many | CASSLSDGYEQYF
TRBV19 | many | CASSVSHQPQHF
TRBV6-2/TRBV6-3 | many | CASSVQGRLAKNIQYF